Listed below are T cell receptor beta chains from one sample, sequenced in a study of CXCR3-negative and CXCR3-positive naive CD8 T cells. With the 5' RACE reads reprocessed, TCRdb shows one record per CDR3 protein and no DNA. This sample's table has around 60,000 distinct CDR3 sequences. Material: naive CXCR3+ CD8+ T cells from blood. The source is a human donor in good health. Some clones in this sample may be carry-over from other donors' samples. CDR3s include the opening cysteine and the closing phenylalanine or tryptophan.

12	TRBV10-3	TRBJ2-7	CAIAPGPYEQYF
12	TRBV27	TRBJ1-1	CASTDRVSEAFF
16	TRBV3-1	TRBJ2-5	CASSPTCRHGPCTQYF
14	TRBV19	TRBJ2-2	CASSMGTGVGELFF
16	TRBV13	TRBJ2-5	CASSPRLAGIQETQYF
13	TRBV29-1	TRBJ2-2	CSVPTANTGELFF
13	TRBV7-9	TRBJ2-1	CASSLPGAVEQFF
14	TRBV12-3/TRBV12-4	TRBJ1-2	CASSEQGSNYGYTF
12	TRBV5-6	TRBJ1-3	CATGNSGNTIYF
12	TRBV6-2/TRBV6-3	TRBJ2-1	CASSYTGNEQFF
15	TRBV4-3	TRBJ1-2	CASSQVGASSYGYTF
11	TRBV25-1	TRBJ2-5	CASSGQWAQYF
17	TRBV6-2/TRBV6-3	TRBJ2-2	CASSYDRALGNTGELFF
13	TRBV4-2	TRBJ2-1	CASSRPTANEQFF
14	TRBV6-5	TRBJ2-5	CASSYFGAGETQYF
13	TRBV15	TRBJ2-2	CATSGANTGELFF
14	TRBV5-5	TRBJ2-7	CASSFMTGAYEQYF
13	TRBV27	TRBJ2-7	CASSLNGVYEQYF
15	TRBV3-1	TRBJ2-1	CASSQVSSSYNEQFF
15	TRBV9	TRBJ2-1	CASSVGQGSMNEQFF
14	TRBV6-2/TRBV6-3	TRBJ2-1	CASTLAGSYNEQFF
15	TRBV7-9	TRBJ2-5	CASSFLPGSGETQYF
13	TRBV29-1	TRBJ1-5	CSALDRENQPQHF
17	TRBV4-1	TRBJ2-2	CASSQERARVVSGELFF
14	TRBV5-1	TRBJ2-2	CASSFTGGTGELFF
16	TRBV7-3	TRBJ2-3	CASSFGGQRWDEAQYF
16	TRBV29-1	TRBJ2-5	CSVVFWQGEFAETQYF
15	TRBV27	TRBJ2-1	CASSLSQWGGNEQFF
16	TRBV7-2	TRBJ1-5	CASSSGVGAATGPQHF
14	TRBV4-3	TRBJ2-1	CASSHGSSYNEQFF
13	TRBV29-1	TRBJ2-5	CSVESHLGETQYF
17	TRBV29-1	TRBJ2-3	CSVEGWAASGGTDTQYF
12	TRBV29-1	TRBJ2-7	CSFRDSSYEQYF
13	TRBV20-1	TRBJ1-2	CSAYPDRFYGYTF
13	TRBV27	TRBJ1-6	CASSYGRSFPLHF
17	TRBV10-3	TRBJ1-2	CAISDSTGGYMNYGYTF
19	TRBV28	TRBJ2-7	CASSLPQTGQGAYSYEQYF
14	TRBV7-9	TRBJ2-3	CASSTTTGSDTQYF
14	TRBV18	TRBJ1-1	CASSSGEGWTEAFF
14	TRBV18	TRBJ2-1	CASSPWAGMDEQFF
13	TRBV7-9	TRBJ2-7	CASSPLTLFKQYF
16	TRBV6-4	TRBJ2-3	CASSDSMDLSTDTQYF
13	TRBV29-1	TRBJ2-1	CSTRDRGNNEQFF
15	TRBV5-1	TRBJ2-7	CASSLRTGETYEQYF
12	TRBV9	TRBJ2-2	CASSAGTGELFF